These 22 T cell receptor beta chains share one sample of origin, sequenced in a study of technical replicates of blood from a few donors. The protocol was immunoSEQ multiplex PCR, while the TCRdb copy is restricted to in-frame clones and leaves out a portion. The sample contains just over 15,000 clones, approximately 83% of which appear only once. Sequencing input: PBMCs. The receptors were sampled from a human donor in good health.

The CDR3 region has the DNA TGTGCCAGCTCGCCCGGACTAGCGGGAGGCGAGCAGTACTTC. Translating gives CASSPGLAGGEQYF. The gene calls are TRBV18 and TRBJ2-7, with 14 nucleotides matching TRBD2. The V gene's germline CDR1 is KGHSH and CDR2 LQKENI. The CDR3 covers 14 residues. V shed 6 bases and J 6 bases; nucleotides not matched to a gene: 4.

The V gene is TRBV19, the J gene TRBJ2-7; D gene uncertain. Trimming took off 3 bases at V and 4 bases at J, with 16 bases between the two ends. The germline CDR1 and CDR2 sequences are LNHDA and SQIVND (reference sequence). The CDR3 spans 15 residues. The CDR3 DNA is TGTGCCAGTAGTATGAACCGACTCAGTCATTACGAGCAGTACTTC. This translates into CASSMNRLSHYEQYF.

Only a few counts were recorded for this clone. J is TRBJ1-2 and V is TRBV7-9; perhaps TRBD1 as D (5 bases). Trimming stripped 3 bases from V and 6 bases from J, with 8 bases between. There are 12 residues in the CDR3. Germline CDR1 and CDR2: SEHNR and FQNEAQ (reference sequence). The CDR3 DNA reads TGTGCCAGCAGCTTCTTACAGGATGGCTACACCTTC. Protein: CASSFLQDGYTF.

This clone was recorded a few times. The chain combines TRBV12-5 with TRBJ1-1; D not certain. The germline gives CDR1 LGHNT, CDR2 FRNRAP. Trimming removed 9 bases at V and 0 bases at J, with 14 bases between. The CDR3 loop spans 14 amino acids. CDR3 residues: CASSNTPMNTEAFF. CDR3 in DNA: TGTGCTAGCTCAAACACGCCAATGAACACTGAAGCTTTCTTT.

This rearrangement joins TRBV19 to TRBJ1-4; 10 bases are a match to TRBD1. This CDR3 spans 16 amino acids. V lost 7 bases to trimming and J lost 0 bases; unmatched junction nucleotides: 5. In germline, CDR1 is LNHDA, CDR2 SQIVND (reference sequence). The CDR3 is CASNGQGVATNEKLFF. As DNA, the CDR3 is TGTGCCAGTAATGGACAGGGGGTTGCAACTAATGAAAAACTGTTTTTT. The whole variable domain, filled in from reference TRBV19 and TRBJ1-4, reads DGGITQSPKYLFRKEGQNVTLSCEQNLNHDAMYWYRQDPGQGLRLIYYSQIVNDFQKGDIAEGYSVSREKKESFPLTVTSAQKNPTAFYLCASNGQGVATNEKLFFGSGTQLSVL.

This clone was seen only once. This CDR3 reads CATGRASGNTIYF. Here the CDR3 DNA reads TGTGCCACAGGCAGGGCCTCTGGAAACACCATATATTTT. The J gene is TRBJ1-3, the V gene TRBV15; TRBD1 is a possible D gene (5 bases). CDR1 is LNHNV and CDR2 is YYDKDF in the germline V gene (reference sequence). V lost 9 bases, J lost 0 bases, and 9 bases lay in between. This CDR3 region has 13 residues. The whole variable domain, filled in from reference TRBV15 and TRBJ1-3, reads DAMVIQNPRYQVTQFGKPVTLSCSQTLNHNVMYWYQQKSSQAPKLLFHYYDKDFNNEADTPDNFQSRRPNTSFCFLDIRSPGLGDTAMYLCATGRASGNTIYFGEGSWLTVV.

In its sample, this clone was seen a few times. This chain uses TRBV7-3 with TRBJ2-7; D is perhaps TRBD1 (6 bases). V lost 4 bases to trimming and J lost 4 bases, with 11 bases between them. This CDR3 has 13 residues. Looked up from germline, CDR1 is SGHTA and CDR2 is FQGTGA. This chain's CDR3 is CASSSGQPYEQYF. Here the CDR3 DNA reads TGTGCCAGCAGCTCCGGACAGCCTTACGAGCAGTACTTC.

V is TRBV10-1 and J is TRBJ2-3; D may be TRBD2 (5 bases). With 4 bases removed from V and 2 bases from J, the gap between germline ends came to 7 bases. Germline V CDR1 and CDR2: WNHNN, SYGVQD (reference sequence). The CDR3 runs 13 residues. As DNA, the CDR3 is TGCGCCAGCAGTGGACTATTCACAGATACGCAGTATTTT. This codes for CASSGLFTDTQYF.

This chain links TRBV4-1 with TRBJ2-1, with D tentatively TRBD2 (6 bases). V was pared by 0 bases and J by 2 bases, with 11 bases between. Germline V gene sequence: CDR1 MGHRA, CDR2 YSYEKL. This CDR3 spans 16 amino acids. The CDR3 sequence: CASSQDRGFTYNEQFF. In DNA, the CDR3 is TGCGCCAGCAGCCAAGATCGGGGGTTTACCTACAATGAGCAGTTCTTC.

The gene calls are TRBV10-2 and TRBJ1-2, with TRBD1 matching over 8 bases. CDR1 and CDR2 (germline): WSHSY, SAAADI. With 3 bases clipped from V and 7 bases from J, the junction kept 7 bases outside the gene matches. The length of the CDR3 is 14 residues. Here the CDR3 reads CASSDQGAIVGYTF. The CDR3 DNA reads TGCGCCAGCAGTGACCAGGGGGCCATAGTTGGCTACACCTTC.

The chain has TRBV30 and TRBJ2-1, with TRBD2 identical over 8 bases. Germline CDR1 reads GTSNPN; CDR2 reads SVGIG (reference sequence). Trimming took 0 bases from V and 8 from J; bases not matched to a gene: 9. This CDR3 is built from 15 residues. CDR3: CAWSVYSGTLHEQFF. The DNA of the CDR3 is TGTGCCTGGAGTGTATATAGCGGGACTCTCCATGAGCAGTTCTTC.

The CDR3 nucleotides read TGTGCCAGCTCCATGGGGGGGTCAACTAATGAAAAACTGTTTTTT. Protein sequence: CASSMGGSTNEKLFF. The gene calls are TRBV7-6 and TRBJ1-4; weak D call: TRBD1 (5 bases). There are 15 residues in the CDR3. The germline V and J ends were trimmed by 8 bases and 0 bases, with 13 bases remaining between them. Germline loops: CDR1 SGHVS, CDR2 FNYEAQ. Variable domain in full (rest from reference TRBV7-6 and TRBJ1-4): GAGVSQSPRYKVTKRGQDVALRCDPISGHVSLYWYRQALGQGPEFLTYFNYEAQQDKSGLPNDRFSAERPEGSISTLTIQRTEQRDSAMYRCASSMGGSTNEKLFFGSGTQLSVL.

V usage is TRBV27 and J usage is TRBJ2-1, with D maybe TRBD1 (6 bases). The CDR3 is 16 amino acids. CDR1 is MNHEY, CDR2 SMNVEV, per germline (reference sequence). V lost 8 bases and J 7 bases, leaving 24 bases between the germline ends. The CDR3 protein is CASSWIGGGPINEQFF. CDR3 nucleotide sequence: TGTGCCAGCTCCTGGATAGGGGGTGGACCGATTAATGAGCAGTTCTTC.

J is TRBJ2-1 and V is TRBV29-1, with 9 bases identical to TRBD2. Germline trimming cut 1 base from V and 9 bases from J; bases unmatched to any gene: 7. The length of the CDR3 is 14 residues. The germline V gene has CDR1 SQVTM and CDR2 ANQGSEA. CDR3 residues: CSVEVAGAGGEQFF. CDR3 nucleotide sequence: TGCAGCGTTGAAGTAGCGGGGGCCGGGGGTGAGCAGTTCTTC.

The chain has TRBV27 and TRBJ2-7, with 7 bases aligning to TRBD1. The CDR3 is 13 residues long. The germline V gene encodes CDR1 MNHEY and CDR2 SMNVEV (reference sequence). V was clipped by 6 bases and J by 4 bases; unmatched bases: 6. The CDR3 here is CASRRQGRYEQYF. Written as DNA, the CDR3 is TGTGCCAGCAGGCGACAGGGACGGTACGAGCAGTACTTC.

The V and J genes are TRBV5-3 and TRBJ2-3; the match to TRBD2 covers 15 bases. TRBV5-3 is an ORF, and what it does is uncertain. V was pared by 4 bases and J by 0 bases, with 21 bases of the junction left unmatched. The CDR3 loop spans 23 amino acids. CDR3: CARSLRPPLTGTSGRHSTDTQYF. The CDR3 DNA reads as TGTGCCAGAAGCCTACGCCCTCCACTGACTGGGACTAGCGGGAGGCACAGCACAGATACGCAGTATTTT.

This chain joins TRBV14 and TRBJ2-2, with D possibly matching TRBD2 (5 bases). V lost 3 bases to trimming and J lost 3 bases, with 8 bases between them. Germline V gene lookup returns CDR1 SGHDN and CDR2 FVKESK. CDR3 length equals 14 residues. The chain's CDR3 is CASSHASHTGELFF. CDR3 DNA: TGTGCCAGCAGCCACGCTAGCCACACCGGGGAGCTGTTTTTT.

The rearrangement joins TRBV10-3 to TRBJ2-3; weak D call: TRBD1 (5 bases). Germline-derived CDR1 and CDR2 are ENHRY and SYGVKD. There are 16 residues in the CDR3. The germline V and J ends were trimmed by 4 bases and 5 bases, with 19 bases remaining between them. This CDR3 reads CAISGQQGATRDTQYF. The DNA for the CDR3 is TGTGCCATCAGTGGACAGCAGGGTGCCACTCGAGATACGCAGTATTTT.

The rearrangement uses TRBV19 and TRBJ2-1; perhaps TRBD2 as D (7 bases). V lost 2 bases and J lost 5, with 10 bases in between. The germline gives CDR1 LNHDA, CDR2 SQIVND (reference sequence). This CDR3 is 14 amino acids long. The CDR3 DNA reads TGTGCCAGTAGTATACTAGGGGGGGACAATGAGCAGTTCTTC. Amino acid sequence: CASSILGGDNEQFF.

The chain recombines TRBV10-1 with TRBJ1-1; TRBD1 matches 7 bases. CDR1 and CDR2 (germline): WNHNN, SYGVQD (reference sequence). The CDR3 totals 15 residues. V lost 0 bases, J lost 5 bases, and 6 bases stayed unmatched. CDR3 bases: TGCGCCAGCAGTGAGTCGAGAGGGGGCAGGACTGAAGCTTTCTTT. Protein: CASSESRGGRTEAFF.

CDR3 bases: TGTGCCAGCAGTTCAGGGGGCCGGGGGAAAGAGACCCAGTACTTC. Protein sequence: CASSSGGRGKETQYF. This sequence joins TRBV2 and TRBJ2-5; 8 nucleotides agree with TRBD1. V gave up 5 bases and J gave up 3 bases; unmatched junction bases: 8. Per the germline V gene, CDR1 is SNHLY and CDR2 is FYNNEI. This CDR3 comprises 15 residues.

This chain connects TRBV6-4 to TRBJ2-1; 7 bases map to TRBD2. J was trimmed by 8 bases and V by 2 bases; bases with no gene match: 12. Germline V gene data show CDR1 as MRHNA and CDR2 as SNTAGT. The CDR3 loop spans 16 amino acids. The CDR3, as DNA: TGTGCCAGCAGTGACGCCGGGGGAGGGCCAAGGGATGAGCAGTTCTTC. This encodes CASSDAGGGPRDEQFF.